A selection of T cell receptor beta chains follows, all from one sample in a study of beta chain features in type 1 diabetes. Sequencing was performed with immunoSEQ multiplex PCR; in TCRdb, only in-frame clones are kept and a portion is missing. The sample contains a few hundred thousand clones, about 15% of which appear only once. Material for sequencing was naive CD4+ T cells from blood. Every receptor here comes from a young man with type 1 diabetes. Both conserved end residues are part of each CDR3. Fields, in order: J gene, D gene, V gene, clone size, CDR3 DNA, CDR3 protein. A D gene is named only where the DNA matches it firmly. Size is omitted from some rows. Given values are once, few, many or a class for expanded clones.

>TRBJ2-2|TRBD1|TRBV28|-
TGTGCCAGCAGTGAAGGACAGGCGAACACCGGGGAGCTGTTTTTT
CASSEGQANTGELFF
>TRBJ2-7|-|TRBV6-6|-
TGTGCCAGCAGAAGCGGTCTTAGTCCCGAGCAGTACTTC
CASRSGLSPEQYF
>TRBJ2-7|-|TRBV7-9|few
TGTGCCAGCAGCTTAATCGAAATGGGGGGACTTTACGAGCAGTACTTC
CASSLIEMGGLYEQYF
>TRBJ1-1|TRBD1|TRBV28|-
TGTGCCAGCAGTGCTTCGACAGGGCCCACTGAAGCTTTCTTT
CASSASTGPTEAFF
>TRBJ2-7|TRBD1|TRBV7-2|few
TGTGCCAGCAGACCTCGGACAGGGTGGTACGAGCAGTACTTC
CASRPRTGWYEQYF
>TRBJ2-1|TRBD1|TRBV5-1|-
TGCGCCAGCAGTACCCCTCAGGGGGATGAGCAGTTCTTC
CASSTPQGDEQFF
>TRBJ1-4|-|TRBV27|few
TGTGCCATCATCAGGAGGCCTAATGAAAAACTGTTTTTT
CAIIRRPNEKLFF
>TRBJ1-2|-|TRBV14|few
TGTGCCAGCAGCCCACGTAGGACACCGCAGGGCTACACCTTC
CASSPRRTPQGYTF
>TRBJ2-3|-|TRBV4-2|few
TGTGCCAGCAGCCCTGGAGGCACAGATACGCAGTATTTT
CASSPGGTDTQYF
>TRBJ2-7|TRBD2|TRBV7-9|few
TGTGCCAGCAGCCGCTCGACTAGCGGGGGGGCTTTCGAGCAGTACTTC
CASSRSTSGGAFEQYF
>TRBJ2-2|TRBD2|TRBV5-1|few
TGCGCCAGCAGCTTGTGGACTAGCGGGAGTCTGGGGGCCGGGGAGCTGTTTTTT
CASSLWTSGSLGAGELFF
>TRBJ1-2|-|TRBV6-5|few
TGTGCCAGCAGCCGCCGTGGGAGCGGTAACTATGGCTACACCTTC
CASSRRGSGNYGYTF
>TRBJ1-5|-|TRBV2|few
TGTGCCAGCGCTACCTATAGCAATCAGCCCCAGCATTTT
CASATYSNQPQHF
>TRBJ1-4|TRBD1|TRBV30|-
TGTGCCTGGAGGGGACGACAAGGACAGGGTTATGAAAAACTGTTTTTT
CAWRGRQGQGYEKLFF
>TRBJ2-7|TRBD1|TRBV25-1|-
TGTGCCAGCAGCAGGGACAGCTCCTACGAGCAGTACTTC
CASSRDSSYEQYF
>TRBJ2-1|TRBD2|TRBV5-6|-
TGTGCCAGCAGCCAGACAGGAACTAGCGGGTGGGTTCCCGAGCAGTTCTTC
CASSQTGTSGWVPEQFF
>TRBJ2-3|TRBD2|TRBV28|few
TGTGCCAGCAGTACCCTTGAGACTAGCGGGGGGGCCGGAGATACGCAGTATTTT
CASSTLETSGGAGDTQYF
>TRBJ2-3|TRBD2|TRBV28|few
TGTGCCAGCCGGCTACGCGGGGGGCACACAGATACGCAGTATTTT
CASRLRGGHTDTQYF
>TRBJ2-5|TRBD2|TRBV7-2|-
TGTGCCAGCAGCTTGTCCCTCCACACTAGCGGGGGGCAAGAGACCCAGTACTTC
CASSLSLHTSGGQETQYF
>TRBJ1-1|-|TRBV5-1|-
TGCGCCAGCAGCTTGGTCCAAGGCGGGGTAGCGGCTTTCTTT
CASSLVQGGVAAFF
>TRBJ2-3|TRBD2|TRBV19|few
TGTGCCAGTAGTATAAGGGCTAGCGGGGGACTCACAGATACGCAGTATTTT
CASSIRASGGLTDTQYF
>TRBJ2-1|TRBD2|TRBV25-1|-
TGTGCCAGCAGTGAATTAGGTTCTAGCGGGCTTGTGAATGAGCAGTTCTTC
CASSELGSSGLVNEQFF
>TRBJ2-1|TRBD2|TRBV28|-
TGTGCCAGCAGTTGGGCGCGGGGGGGTTTAAATGAGCAGTTCTTC
CASSWARGGLNEQFF
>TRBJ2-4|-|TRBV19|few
TGTGCCAGTAGTATAGGTGGGCCGCCTCAGTACTTC
CASSIGGPPQYF
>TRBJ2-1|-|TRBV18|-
TGTGCCAGCTCACCTCTAGCCGGGATTCAGTTCTTC
CASSPLAGIQFF
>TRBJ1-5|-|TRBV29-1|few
TGCAGCGTTGAAGAGGTCAGGGGTCAGCCCCAGCATTTT
CSVEEVRGQPQHF
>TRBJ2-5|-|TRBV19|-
TGTGCCAGTAGCGGGAACAGACTTCAAGAGACCCAGTACTTC
CASSGNRLQETQYF
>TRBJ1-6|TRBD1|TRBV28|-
TGTGCCAGCAGTTCACCGGGACAGGGAAATTCACCCCTCCACTTT
CASSSPGQGNSPLHF
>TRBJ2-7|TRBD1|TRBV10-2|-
TGCGCCAGCAGTCGACGGACAGGGAGCGTCGAGCAGTACTTC
CASSRRTGSVEQYF
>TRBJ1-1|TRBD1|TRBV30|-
TGTGCCTGGAGTAGGGGACAGGGCGCTGAAGCTTTCTTT
CAWSRGQGAEAFF
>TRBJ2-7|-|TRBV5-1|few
TGCGCCAGCAGCTTGGCGGTCGACTCCCGCAGAACGTACGAGCAGTACTTC
CASSLAVDSRRTYEQYF
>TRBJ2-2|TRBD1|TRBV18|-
TGTGCCAGCTCACCAGGACAGGGTCTCACCGGGGAGCTGTTTTTT
CASSPGQGLTGELFF
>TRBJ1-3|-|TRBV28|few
TGTGCCAGCAGTGTGCCTGGGGGGGTCTACTCTGGAAACACCATATATTTT
CASSVPGGVYSGNTIYF
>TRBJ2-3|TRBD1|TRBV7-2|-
TGTGCCAGCAGCTCCCCCGGAAGGGGGCGGAAAGATACGCAGTATTTT
CASSSPGRGRKDTQYF
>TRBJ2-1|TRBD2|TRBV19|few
TGTGCCAGTAGTATTGGAGCGGGAGTCCTGAGTGAGCAGTTCTTC
CASSIGAGVLSEQFF
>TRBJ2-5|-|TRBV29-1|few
TGCAGCGTTGAAACAGGCCCCTCACCGGAGACCCAGTACTTC
CSVETGPSPETQYF
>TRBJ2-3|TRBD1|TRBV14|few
TGTGCCAGCAGCCAAAACCCCGGACAGGGGGCCGGAGATACGCAGTATTTT
CASSQNPGQGAGDTQYF
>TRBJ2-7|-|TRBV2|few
TGTGCCAGCAGTGAACATCTCAGCGAGCAGTACTTC
CASSEHLSEQYF
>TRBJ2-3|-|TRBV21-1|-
TGTGCCAGCTTAGGGACCACAGGGAGAGGCACAGATACGCAGTATTTT
CASLGTTGRGTDTQYF
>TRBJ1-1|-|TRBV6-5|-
TGTGCCAGCAGTTTCACAGTGAACACTGAAGCTTTCTTT
CASSFTVNTEAFF
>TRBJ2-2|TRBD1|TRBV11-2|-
TGTGCCAGCAGCTTAGCGGACAGGGGAAACACCGGGGAGCTGTTTTTT
CASSLADRGNTGELFF
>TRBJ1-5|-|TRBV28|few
TGTGCCAGCAGGCTACCCAATCTGCCCCAGCATTTT
CASRLPNLPQHF
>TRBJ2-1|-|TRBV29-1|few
TGCAGCGTTGTACAGGGTGTGAACTACAATGAGCAGTTCTTC
CSVVQGVNYNEQFF
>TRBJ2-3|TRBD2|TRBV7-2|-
TGTGCCAGCAGCACCCAGCGGGGGGTCACAGATACGCAGTATTTT
CASSTQRGVTDTQYF
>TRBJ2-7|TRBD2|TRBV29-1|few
TGCAGCGTTGGCGGCCCGGGGGGAATCAGCTCCTACGAGCAGTACTTC
CSVGGPGGISSYEQYF
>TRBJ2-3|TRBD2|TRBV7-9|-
TGTGCCAGCAGCTGGCTAGCGGGGGCCTCAGATACGCAGTATTTT
CASSWLAGASDTQYF
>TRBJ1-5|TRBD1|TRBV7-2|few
TGTGCCAGCACGAAATCCGGGACAGAGAGCAATCAGCCCCAGCATTTT
CASTKSGTESNQPQHF
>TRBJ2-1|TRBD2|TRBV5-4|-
TGTGCCAGCAGCTTGGATTGGGGGGGAGGGTTCTTC
CASSLDWGGGFF
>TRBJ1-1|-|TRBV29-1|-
TGCAGCGTTGAGACGGGGAACACTGAAGCTTTCTTT
CSVETGNTEAFF
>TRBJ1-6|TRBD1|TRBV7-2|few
TGTGCCAGCAGCCCCGGACAGGGGGCGTATTCACCCCTCCACTTT
CASSPGQGAYSPLHF
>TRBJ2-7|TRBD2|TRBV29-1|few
TGCAGCGTTGAATCGGCGGGAGCTGGACCCTACGAGCAGTACTTC
CSVESAGAGPYEQYF
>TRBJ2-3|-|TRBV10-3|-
TGTGCCACCCGGACTAGCACAGATACGCAGTATTTT
CATRTSTDTQYF
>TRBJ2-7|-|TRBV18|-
TGTGCCAGCTCACCTCAGTCGGGGGCCTACGAGCAGTACTTC
CASSPQSGAYEQYF
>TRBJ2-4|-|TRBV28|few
TGTGCCAGCATTTCCGGGGGTCCCAAAAACATTCAGTACTTC
CASISGGPKNIQYF
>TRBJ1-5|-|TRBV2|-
TGTGCCAGCACCAAGGAGGATCAGCCCCAGCATTTT
CASTKEDQPQHF